What follows are 13 T cell receptor beta chains derived from one specimen sequenced in a study of blood T cell repertoires in COVID-19. The data were produced by immunoSEQ multiplex PCR, yet TCRdb's version contains in-frame clones alone and is incomplete. The repertoire holds about 39,000 clones, with approximately 80% as singletons. Sequencing was performed on peripheral blood. The origin of the receptors is a man aged 55 to 70 in a cohort sampled during active COVID-19.

This clone was seen a few times. The chain has TRBV7-8 and TRBJ2-1, with 8 positions matching TRBD1. V lost 2 bases to trimming and J lost 6 bases; unmatched junction nucleotides: 6. CDR1 SGHVS and CDR2 FQNEAQ come from the germline V gene. The length of the CDR3 is 15 residues. In DNA, the CDR3 is TGTGCCAGCAGCTTATACGGACAGGGCCCCAATGAGCAGTTCTTC. It encodes CASSLYGQGPNEQFF.

This chain connects TRBV27 to TRBJ2-6; possibly TRBD2 for D (5 bases). Between the trimmed V and J ends, which lost 6 bases and 2 bases, there was a span of 23 bases. The CDR3 has 19 amino acids. The germline V gene has CDR1 MNHEY and CDR2 SMNVEV (reference sequence). The CDR3 coding sequence is TGTGCCAGCAGACCCCGGACGAACAGAGGAGGACCTGGGGCCAACGTCCTGACTTTC. This codes for CASRPRTNRGGPGANVLTF.

Only one count was recorded for this clone. The gene calls are TRBV18 and TRBJ2-4; D is possibly TRBD2 (5 bases). In germline, CDR1 is KGHSH, CDR2 LQKENI. Trimming left V 2 bases short and J 2 bases short, with 10 bases between. This CDR3 is 15 amino acids long. The CDR3 protein is CASSPEGMTKNIQYF. As DNA, the CDR3 is TGTGCCAGCTCACCAGAGGGAATGACCAAAAACATTCAGTACTTC.

This chain uses TRBV4-3 with TRBJ1-2; D may be TRBD1 (5 bases). V lost 0 bases to trimming and J lost 8 bases, with 16 bases between them. In germline, CDR1 is LGHNA, CDR2 YSLEER. This CDR3 is built from 15 residues. The CDR3 bases are TGCGCCAGCAGCCAAGAGGGGGGGTACCTAGGAGGCTACACCTTC. This sequence encodes CASSQEGGYLGGYTF.

The chain recombines TRBV18 with TRBJ2-5; the match to TRBD1 covers 9 bases. V shed 1 base, J shed 0 bases, and the junction held 0 bases outside the gene matches. Germline lookup yields CDR1 KGHSH and CDR2 LQKENI. The CDR3 runs to 15 residues. The CDR3 reads CASSPRTGDQETQYF. The DNA for the CDR3 is TGTGCCAGCTCACCACGGACAGGGGACCAAGAGACCCAGTACTTC.

This chain joins TRBV7-9 and TRBJ2-1; D is undetermined. The CDR3 length is 13 residues. Trimming shortened V by 1 base and J by 9 bases, and 10 bases separated the two germline ends. Per the germline V gene, CDR1 is SEHNR and CDR2 is FQNEAQ (reference sequence). This CDR3 reads CASSLVGALEQFF. For the CDR3, the DNA is TGTGCCAGCAGCTTAGTTGGAGCTCTTGAGCAGTTCTTC.

V is TRBV19 and J is TRBJ2-7; 10 bases line up with TRBD2. Germline V gene sequence: CDR1 LNHDA, CDR2 SQIVND (reference sequence). Trimming at V came to 1 base and at J to 4 bases, leaving 1 base not matched to a gene. The CDR3 has 14 amino acids. The CDR3 DNA reads as TGTGCCAGTAGTATAGCTAGCGGGAGTTACGAGCAGTACTTC. Amino acid sequence: CASSIASGSYEQYF.

The V call is TRBV2, the J call TRBJ2-1, with 12 bases identical to TRBD2. CDR1 is SNHLY and CDR2 is FYNNEI in the germline V gene. After removal of 5 bases from V and 7 bases from J, the junction contained 9 bases not matched to a gene. This CDR3 has 16 amino acids. The CDR3, as DNA: TGTGCCAGCAGTTTTAGACTAGCGGGAGTGGGGAATGAGCAGTTCTTC. Translating gives CASSFRLAGVGNEQFF.

This clone was seen only a few times. The chain has TRBV28 and TRBJ1-4; D is possibly TRBD1 (6 bases). CDR3 size: 15 residues. Per the germline V gene, CDR1 is MDHEN and CDR2 is SYDVKM. V was clipped by 2 bases and J by 8 bases, with 15 bases between them. CDR3 DNA sequence: TGTGCCAGCAGTTTAATTGGGACATCCTACGAAAAACTGTTTTTT. It translates to CASSLIGTSYEKLFF.

This sequence joins TRBV28 and TRBJ1-1; weak D call: TRBD1 (5 bases). This CDR3 comprises 15 residues. The germline gives CDR1 MDHEN, CDR2 SYDVKM. V shed 1 base and J shed 6 bases, with 15 bases lying between them. DNA of the CDR3: TGTGCCAGCAGTTTATTAGGAGGGGCTTCGGCTGAAGCTTTCTTT. Protein: CASSLLGGASAEAFF.

In DNA, the CDR3 is TGTGCCAGCAGTTTTACATGGGGCGCGCCGGTCCACTTT. The encoded protein is CASSFTWGAPVHF. This chain connects TRBV28 to TRBJ1-6, with TRBD1 as a possible D gene (5 bases). This CDR3 comprises 13 residues. V lost 3 bases to trimming and J lost 17 bases, with 17 bases between them. Germline CDR1 is MDHEN and CDR2 is SYDVKM.

Here the CDR3 reads CASSSSPRAYGYTF. In nucleotides, the CDR3 is TGTGCCAGCAGCTCCTCCCCCAGGGCGTACGGCTACACCTTC. This chain joins TRBV9 and TRBJ1-2, with a tentative D call TRBD1 (5 bases). The CDR3 is 14 amino acids. CDR1 and CDR2 (germline): SGDLS, YYNGEE. V was clipped by 4 bases and J by 8 bases, with 18 bases between them.

This clone has only a few counts. The chain joins TRBV5-1 to TRBJ2-5, with a possible D match to TRBD1 (6 bases). The germline CDR1 and CDR2 sequences are SGHRS and YFSETQ. The CDR3 sequence is 14 residues long. The V and J ends lost 3 bases and 0 bases respectively, with 9 bases between them. The DNA for the CDR3 is TGCGCCAGCAGCTCGACAGGTCACCAAGAGACCCAGTACTTC. Encoded protein: CASSSTGHQETQYF.